This T cell receptor beta chain originates from a study of regulatory T cells in long-lasting Graves disease. CDR3-region Arm-PCR and iRepertoire HTBI primers produced the TCR beta libraries. From the multiplex PCR reads, TCRdb called clonotypes with MiXCR, one entry per CDR3 protein. The table shows 350,000 to 500,000 distinct CDR3 sequences, with roughly 15% occurring only once. Study-level results: Segments TRBV28, TRBJ1-2 and TRBJ2-5 showed preferential usage in persistent disease.

V was clipped by 3 bases and J by 2 bases; unmatched bases: 14. The CDR3 runs to 18 residues. Germline assignment: CDR1 LGHDT and CDR2 YNNKEL (reference sequence). There are many counts of this clonotype. Its cognate antigen is unknown. Time point meaning: newly diagnosed GD, antithyroid drugs for less than 3 months. After RNA was extracted from PBMCs, the TCR library was made from it. This sample was also put to use in a study of T cells in Graves' hyperthyroidism and ophthalmopathy. This second study notes: In blood, most of the thyroid clonotypes expanded above 0.001 were also present.

The J gene is TRBJ2-7, the V gene TRBV3-1; 9 positions match TRBD1. The sequence derives from a woman in her 50s with Graves disease. The starting material was peripheral blood mononuclear cells (PBMCs), obtained at new diagnosis, from a patient treated with antithyroid drugs. CDR3 amino acids: CASSHRTGERDLPYEQYF. The CDR3, as DNA: TGTGCCAGCAGCCATCGGACAGGGGAACGGGACTTGCCCTACGAGCAGTACTTC.